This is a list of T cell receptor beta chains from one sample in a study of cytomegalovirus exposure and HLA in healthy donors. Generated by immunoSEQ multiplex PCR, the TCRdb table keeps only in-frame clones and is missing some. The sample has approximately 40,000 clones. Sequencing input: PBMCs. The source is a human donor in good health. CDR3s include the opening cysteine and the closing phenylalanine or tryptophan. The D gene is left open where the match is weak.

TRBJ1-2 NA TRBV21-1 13 TGTGCCAGCAGCAGTCGGGGGGACTATGGCTACACCTTC CASSSRGDYGYTF
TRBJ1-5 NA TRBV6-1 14 TGTGCCAGCAGTGGACAGAACTCCAATCAGCCCCAGCATTTT CASSGQNSNQPQHF
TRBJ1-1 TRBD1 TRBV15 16 TGTGCCACCAGCAAAGGGGGACAGGGGATGAACACTGAAGCTTTCTTT CATSKGGQGMNTEAFF
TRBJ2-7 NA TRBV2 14 TGTGCCAGCAGTGAGATTACACTCTTACAGGAGCAGTACTTC CASSEITLLQEQYF
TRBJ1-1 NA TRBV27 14 TGTGCCAGCAGTTTGGGGGGAGGGAACACTGAAGCTTTCTTT CASSLGGGNTEAFF
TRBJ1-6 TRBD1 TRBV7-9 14 TGTGCCACCGCTCGGGACAGTGATAATTCACCCCTCCACTTT CATARDSDNSPLHF
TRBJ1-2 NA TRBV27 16 TGTGCCAGCAGTTTATCAGGTTGGGAGATAGGATATGGCTACACCTTC CASSLSGWEIGYGYTF
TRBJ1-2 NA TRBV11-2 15 TGTGCCAGCAGCTCGGGGTCCCGTTATAACTATGGCTACACCTTC CASSSGSRYNYGYTF
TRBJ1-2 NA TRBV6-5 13 TGTGCCAGCAGTTACTCGATGGTCGGGGGCTACACCTTC CASSYSMVGGYTF
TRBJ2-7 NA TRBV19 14 TGTGCCAGTAGTCCCATGGGCAGGGCCTACGAGCAGTACTTC CASSPMGRAYEQYF
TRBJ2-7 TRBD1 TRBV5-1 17 TGCGCCAGCAGCTTGGGGGGGAATGCAGGGGGTGTTTACGAGCAGTACTTC CASSLGGNAGGVYEQYF
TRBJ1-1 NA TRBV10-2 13 TGCGCCAGCAGTTTCCAAGGGGACACTGAAGCTTTCTTT CASSFQGDTEAFF
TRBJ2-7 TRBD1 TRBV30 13 TGTGCCTGGAGTAACCAGGGGGCTAGGGAGCAGTACTTC CAWSNQGAREQYF
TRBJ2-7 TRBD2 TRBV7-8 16 TGTGCCAGCAGCTCCGCGGGGACTAGCGGGGGGCGGGAGCAGTACTTC CASSSAGTSGGREQYF
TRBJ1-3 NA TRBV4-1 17 TGCGCCAGCAGCCAAGAAGTAATGATCCAGGCCGGGGACACCATATATTTT CASSQEVMIQAGDTIYF
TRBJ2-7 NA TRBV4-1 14 TGCGCCAGCAGCCAAGATGCCAGTGCCTACGAGCAGTACTTC CASSQDASAYEQYF
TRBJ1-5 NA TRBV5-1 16 TGCGCCAGCAGCTTGGATGGACAGTCAAACAATCAGCCCCAGCATTTT CASSLDGQSNNQPQHF
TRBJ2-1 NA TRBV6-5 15 TGTGCCAGCAGTTATAGAGCAGGGTACAACAATGAGCAGTTCTTC CASSYRAGYNNEQFF
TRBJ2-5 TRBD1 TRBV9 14 TGTGCCAGCAGCGCGGACAGGGTTCAAGAGACCCAGTACTTC CASSADRVQETQYF
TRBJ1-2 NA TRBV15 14 TGTGCCACCAGCGCCTTGGTAACTGGAGATGGCTACACCTTC CATSALVTGDGYTF
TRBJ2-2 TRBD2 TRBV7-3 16 TGTGCCAGCAGCCCACTAGCGGGGGGGCGTACCGGGGAGCTGTTTTTT CASSPLAGGRTGELFF
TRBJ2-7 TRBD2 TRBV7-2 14 TGTGCCAGCAGCCAAGCGGGGGGTCCCTACGAGCAGTACTTC CASSQAGGPYEQYF
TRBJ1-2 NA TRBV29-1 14 TGCAGCCTCGAAAGGGACACTTCTAACTATGGCTACACCTTC CSLERDTSNYGYTF
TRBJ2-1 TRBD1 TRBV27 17 TGTGCCAGCAGTCTCCCGACAGGGCTTAGCTCCTACAATGAGCAGTTCTTC CASSLPTGLSSYNEQFF
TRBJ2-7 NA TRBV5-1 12 TGCGCCAGCAGCTTGTCAGATTACGAGCAGTACTTC CASSLSDYEQYF
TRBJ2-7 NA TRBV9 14 TGTGCCAGCAGCGTAGGGGCAGGAACCTACGAGCAGTACTTC CASSVGAGTYEQYF
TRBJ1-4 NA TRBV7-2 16 TGTGCCAGTAGCTCCCTAATAGGGGCCGTACGAGAAAAACTGTTTTTT CASSSLIGAVREKLFF
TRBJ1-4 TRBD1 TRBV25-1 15 TGTGCCAGCAGTGAACCGGGGACAGGGGGCGAAAAACTGTTTTTT CASSEPGTGGEKLFF
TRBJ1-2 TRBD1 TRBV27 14 TGTGCCAGCAGTTTAGGAATAGGGGGCAATGGCTACACCTTC CASSLGIGGNGYTF
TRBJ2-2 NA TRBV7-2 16 TGTGCCAGCAGCTTAGGACCCTACAGGAACACCGGGGAGCTGTTTTTT CASSLGPYRNTGELFF
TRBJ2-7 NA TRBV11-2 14 TGTGCCAGCAGCTTATCCCAGGGGGGCTACGAGCAGTACTTC CASSLSQGGYEQYF
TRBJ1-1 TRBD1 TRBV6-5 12 TGTGCCAGCAGTGGGGACAGCGTTGAAGCTTTCTTT CASSGDSVEAFF
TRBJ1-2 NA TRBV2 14 TGTGCCAGCAACCCTGGACAGCCTTCCTATGGCTACACCTTC CASNPGQPSYGYTF
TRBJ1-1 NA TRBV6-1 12 TGTGCCAGCAGTTATAGGGAGACTGAAGCTTTCTTT CASSYRETEAFF
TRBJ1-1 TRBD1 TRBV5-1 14 TGCGCCAGCAGCTGGGGGACAGCTTCTACCGAAGCTTTCTTT CASSWGTASTEAFF
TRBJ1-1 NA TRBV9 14 TGTGCCAGCAGCCCCCAGGTCACGACGACTGAAGCTTTCTTT CASSPQVTTTEAFF
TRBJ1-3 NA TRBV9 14 TGTGCCAGCAGCGCCGACTCCTCTGGAAACACCATATATTTT CASSADSSGNTIYF
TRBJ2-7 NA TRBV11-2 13 TGTGCCAGCAGCCCCTTGACTGACGGTGAGCAGTACTTC CASSPLTDGEQYF
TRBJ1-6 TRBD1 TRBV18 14 TGTGCCAGCTCACGGGACAGACATAATTCACCCCTCCACTTT CASSRDRHNSPLHF
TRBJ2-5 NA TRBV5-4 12 TGTGCCAGCAGCTTGACAACCGGAGCCCAGTACTTC CASSLTTGAQYF
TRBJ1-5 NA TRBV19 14 TGTGCCAGTAGCAGCGGGGACAACAATCAGCCCCAGCATTTT CASSSGDNNQPQHF
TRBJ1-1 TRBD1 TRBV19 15 TGTGCCAGTAGTGCCCCGGGACAGTTGAACACTGAAGATTTCTTT CASSAPGQLNTEDFF
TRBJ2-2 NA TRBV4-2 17 TGTGCCAGCAGCCAAGATTCCGGGGGGCCGAACACCGGGGAGCTGTTTTTT CASSQDSGGPNTGELFF
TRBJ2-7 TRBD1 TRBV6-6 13 TGTGCCAGCAGTTACTCGAGCTCTACAGGGGACTACTTC CASSYSSSTGDYF
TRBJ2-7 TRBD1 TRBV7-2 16 TGTGCCAGCAGCGAACCGGGACAGATTCTCTCCTACGAGCAGTACTTC CASSEPGQILSYEQYF
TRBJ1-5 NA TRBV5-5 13 TGTGCCAGCAGCTTGTTGGCCAATCAGCCCCAGCATTTT CASSLLANQPQHF
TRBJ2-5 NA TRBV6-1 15 TGTGCCAGCAGTGCGTTCATTGGAGGGTTAGAGACCCAGTACTTC CASSAFIGGLETQYF
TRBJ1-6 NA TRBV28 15 TGTGCCAGCAGTTTAGGAGGGGCGGATAATTCACCCCTCCACTTT CASSLGGADNSPLHF
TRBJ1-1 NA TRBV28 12 TGTGCCAGCAGTTGGGGGGACACTGAAGCTTTCTTT CASSWGDTEAFF
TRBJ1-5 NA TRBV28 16 TGTGCCAGCAGCAGACCCACGGGACAAGTCAATCAGCCCCAGCATTTT CASSRPTGQVNQPQHF
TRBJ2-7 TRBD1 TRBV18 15 TGTGCCAGCTCACCAGCGACAGGGAACCCCTACGAGCAGTACTTC CASSPATGNPYEQYF
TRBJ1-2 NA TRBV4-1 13 TGCGCCAGCAGCCCCAAAGCCGAGTATGGCTACACCTTC CASSPKAEYGYTF
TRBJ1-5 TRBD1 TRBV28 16 TGTGCCAGCAGTTTAGAACGACAGGGTAGCAATCAGCCCCAGCATTTT CASSLERQGSNQPQHF
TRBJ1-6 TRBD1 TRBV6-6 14 TGTGCCACCGGGGGGGACAGTTCAAATTCACCCCTCCACTTT CATGGDSSNSPLHF
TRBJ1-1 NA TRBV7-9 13 TGTGCCAGCTTTCGACAGCAGAACACTGAAGCTTTCTTT CASFRQQNTEAFF
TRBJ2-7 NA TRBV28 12 TGTGCCAGCAGTTCCCGGGACTACGAGCAGTACTTC CASSSRDYEQYF
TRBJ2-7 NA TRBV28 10 TGTGCCGGCAGCCTATACGAGCAGTACTTC CAGSLYEQYF
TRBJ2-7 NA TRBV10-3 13 TGTGCCATCAGTGAGGTGGGCGCCTACGAGCAGTACTTC CAISEVGAYEQYF